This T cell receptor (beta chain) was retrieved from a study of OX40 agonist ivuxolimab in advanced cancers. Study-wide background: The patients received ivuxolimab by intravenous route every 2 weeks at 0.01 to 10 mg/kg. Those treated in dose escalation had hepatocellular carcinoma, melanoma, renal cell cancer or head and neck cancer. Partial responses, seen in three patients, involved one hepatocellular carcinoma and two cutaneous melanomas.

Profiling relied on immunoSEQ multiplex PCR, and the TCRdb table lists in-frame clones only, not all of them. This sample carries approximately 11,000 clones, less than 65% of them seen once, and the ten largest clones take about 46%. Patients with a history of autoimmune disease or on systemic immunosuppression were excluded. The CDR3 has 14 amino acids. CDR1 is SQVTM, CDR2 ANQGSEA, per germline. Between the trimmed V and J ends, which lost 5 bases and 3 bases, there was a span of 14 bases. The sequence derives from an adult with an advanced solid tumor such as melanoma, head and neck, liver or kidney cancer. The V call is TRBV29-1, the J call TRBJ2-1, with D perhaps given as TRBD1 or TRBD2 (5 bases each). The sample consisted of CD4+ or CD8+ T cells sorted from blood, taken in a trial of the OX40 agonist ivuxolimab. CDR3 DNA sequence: TGCAGCGTTTACCGGGACGGATTCTACAATGAGCAGTTCTTC. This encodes CSVYRDGFYNEQFF.